This T cell receptor beta chain was identified in a study of beta chain features in type 1 diabetes. The sequenced template was cDNA made from the entire isolated RNA. The data were produced by immunoSEQ multiplex PCR, yet TCRdb's version contains in-frame clones alone and is incomplete. The sample comprises approximately 380,000 clones, about 15% of which are singletons, and under 0.02% rests with the top ten. This clone was picked up a small number of times. This CDR3 region has 16 residues. Germline values: CDR1 MGHDK, CDR2 SYGVNS. J was trimmed by 5 bases and V by 5 bases; bases with no gene match: 10.

This TCR was recovered from a woman under 30 in good health. The chain joins TRBV25-1 to TRBJ2-3; TRBD1 agrees at 10 bases. The sequencing input was naive CD4+ T cells from blood. Here the CDR3 DNA reads TGTGCCAGCAGTTCTCGGGACAGGGGCTCGGGAGATACGCAGTATTTT. Protein: CASSSRDRGSGDTQYF.